The 32 T cell receptor beta chains presented below share a single source sample, sequenced in a study of blood T cell repertoires in COVID-19. Libraries were prepared by immunoSEQ multiplex PCR; TCRdb keeps only in-frame clonotypes and omits some of them. This table holds tens of thousands of clones, roughly 89% found once. Sequencing was performed on peripheral blood. The receptors were sampled from a man aged 35 to 55 with COVID-19, enrolled during active disease.

This clone was detected once. V and J are TRBV20-1 and TRBJ2-3; a possible D gene is TRBD2 (6 bases). The CDR3 spans 14 residues. V was pared by 3 bases and J by 5 bases, with 15 bases between. Germline V gene data show CDR1 as DFQATT and CDR2 as SNEGSKA (reference sequence). The CDR3: CSASPSEREDTQYF. CDR3 nucleotide sequence: TGCAGTGCTAGTCCTAGCGAGAGAGAAGATACGCAGTATTTT.

This CDR3 is CASSLGDRGTGELFF. The DNA for the CDR3 is TGCGCCAGCAGCTTGGGGGACAGGGGCACCGGGGAGCTGTTTTTT. The chain links TRBV5-1 to TRBJ2-2, with 10 bases lining up with TRBD1. Germline values: CDR1 SGHRS, CDR2 YFSETQ. This CDR3 is 15 amino acids long. J lost 4 bases, V lost 0 bases, and 0 bases had no gene match.

The chain has TRBV18 and TRBJ1-5; no definite D call. Germline loops: CDR1 KGHSH, CDR2 LQKENI. This CDR3 comprises 14 residues. Deletions cut 8 bases from V and 1 base from J, with 12 bases between. CDR3: CASAQGRSNQPQHF. DNA of the CDR3: TGTGCCAGCGCTCAAGGGAGAAGCAATCAGCCCCAGCATTTT.

The V call is TRBV5-5, the J call TRBJ2-7; TRBD2 matches at 8 bases. The V gene's germline CDR1 is SGHKS and CDR2 YYEKEE (reference sequence). V gave up 2 bases and J gave up 0 bases; unmatched junction bases: 7. The CDR3 has 16 amino acids. The CDR3 coding sequence is TGTGCCAGCAGCTTCTCACTAGCGGACCCCTCCTACGAGCAGTACTTC. This sequence encodes CASSFSLADPSYEQYF.

This clone has more than one count but fewer than ten. The chain combines TRBV29-1 with TRBJ1-2; D gene uncertain. CDR1 SQVTM and CDR2 ANQGSEA come from the germline V gene. Trimming removed 5 bases at V and 6 bases at J, with 10 bases between. The CDR3 covers 11 residues. CDR3 sequence: CSVFWSDGYTF. In DNA, the CDR3 is TGCAGCGTTTTCTGGTCAGATGGCTACACCTTC.

The chain recombines TRBV2 with TRBJ1-3, with D maybe TRBD1 (6 bases). The CDR3 extends over 15 amino acids. Trimming left V 7 bases short and J 1 base short, with 14 bases between. In germline, CDR1 is SNHLY, CDR2 FYNNEI. The CDR3 DNA is TGTGCCAGCAAATCGGCAGGGGCTTCTGGAAACACCATATATTTT. It is translated as CASKSAGASGNTIYF.

This clone showed up just once. This chain uses TRBV10-3 with TRBJ1-2; D gene unclear. The CDR3 extends over 12 amino acids. Trimming removed 0 bases at V and 13 bases at J, with 12 bases between. Germline V gives CDR1 ENHRY, CDR2 SYGVKD. In DNA, the CDR3 is TGTGCCATCAGTGAGTCGGGCACCACACGCACCTTC. Protein product: CAISESGTTRTF.

The rearrangement uses TRBV6-5 and TRBJ2-7, with D possibly being TRBD1 (6 bases). Trimming removed 7 bases at V and 3 bases at J, with 19 bases between. From germline, CDR1 is MNHEY and CDR2 SVGAGI. The CDR3 has 15 amino acids. The CDR3 loop reads CASTQAGQYYYEQYF. Here the CDR3 DNA reads TGTGCCAGCACCCAAGCTGGACAGTATTACTACGAGCAGTACTTC.

V gene TRBV28 combines with J gene TRBJ2-1, with D possibly being TRBD2 (7 bases). The ends were cut back, 3 bases at V and 4 bases at J, with 13 bases in the middle. Germline values: CDR1 MDHEN, CDR2 SYDVKM. This CDR3 spans 15 amino acids. The CDR3 nucleotides read TGTGCCAGCAGTTTGGGAGGGGGATCTTACAATGAGCAGTTCTTC. Its protein is CASSLGGGSYNEQFF.

V usage is TRBV3-1 (or the pseudogene TRBV3-2) and J usage is TRBJ2-3; D unclear. Germline CDR1 reads LGHDT; CDR2 reads YNNKEL (reference sequence). This CDR3 has 15 amino acids. V dropped 0 bases and J dropped 4 bases, with 11 bases sitting between them. The CDR3 nucleotides read TGTGCCAGCAGCCAAGATCCAACAGCCTCAGATACGCAGTATTTT. Its translation: CASSQDPTASDTQYF.

The chain combines TRBV7-3 with TRBJ2-3; TRBD2 matches at 7 bases. CDR3 length: 15 residues. Germline-derived CDR1 and CDR2 are SGHTA and FQGTGA. The V gene end was trimmed by 2 bases and the J gene end by 2 bases; junction bases not matched to a gene: 4. CDR3 amino acids: CASSLAGAPTDTQYF. CDR3 coding DNA: TGTGCCAGCAGCTTAGCGGGAGCGCCCACAGATACGCAGTATTTT. Full variable domain (missing parts from reference TRBV7-3 and TRBJ2-3): GAGVSQTPSNKVTEKGKYVELRCDPISGHTALYWYRQSLGQGPEFLIYFQGTGAADDSGLPNDRFFAVRPEGSVSTLKIQRTERGDSAVYLCASSLAGAPTDTQYFGPGTRLTVL.

This sequence joins TRBV11-3 and TRBJ1-1, with D unclear. V lost 0 bases and J lost 8, with 10 bases in between. Per the germline V gene, CDR1 is SGHNT and CDR2 is YENEEA. This CDR3 is 13 amino acids long. CDR3 DNA sequence: TGTGCCAGCAGCTTAGATCGGGGAAGGGAAGCTTTCTTT. This translates into CASSLDRGREAFF. The full variable domain, its missing parts supplied by reference TRBV11-3 and TRBJ1-1, is EAGVVQSPRYKIIEKKQPVAFWCNPISGHNTLYWYLQNLGQGPELLIRYENEEAVDDSQLPKDRFSAERLKGVDSTLKIQPAELGDSAVYLCASSLDRGREAFFGQGTRLTVV.

The chain recombines TRBV9 with TRBJ1-5; tentatively, D is TRBD1 (5 bases). This CDR3 has 13 residues. The V gene's germline CDR1 is SGDLS and CDR2 YYNGEE. V gave up 2 bases and J gave up 9 bases, with 12 bases separating them. CDR3 residues: CASSVGGARPQHF. The DNA of the CDR3 is TGTGCCAGCAGCGTGGGTGGGGCACGGCCCCAGCATTTT. The entire variable domain, with the rest obtained from reference TRBV9 and TRBJ1-5, is as follows: DSGVTQTPKHLITATGQRVTLRCSPRSGDLSVYWYQQSLDQGLQFLIQYYNGEERAKGNILERFSAQQFPDLHSELNLSSLELGDSALYFCASSVGGARPQHFGDGTRLSIL.

The chain links TRBV12-3 or TRBV12-4 to TRBJ2-3; possibly TRBD1 for D (6 bases). The CDR3 spans 13 residues. The V gene lost 10 bases and the J gene lost 2 bases, with 13 bases spanning the gap. The DNA for the CDR3 is TGTGCCACCCGCTTGGGGGCCACAGATACGCAGTATTTT. Protein product: CATRLGATDTQYF.

This clone showed up just once. This rearrangement joins TRBV3-1 (or the pseudogene TRBV3-2) to TRBJ2-7; TRBD1 matches at 10 bases. There are 14 residues in the CDR3. Germline V CDR1 and CDR2: LGHDT, YNNKEL (reference sequence). Losses at the gene ends were 4 bases for V and 9 bases for J; bases not matched to a gene: 9. CDR3 in amino acids: CASSPGQGVTGQYF. The CDR3 bases are TGTGCCAGCAGCCCAGGACAGGGGGTTACTGGGCAGTACTTC.

The chain has TRBV7-2 and TRBJ2-1; 8 bases are a match to TRBD1. The J segment lost 3 bases and the V segment lost 5 bases, leaving 3 bases of the junction unmatched. The CDR3 runs 14 residues. Germline-derived CDR1 and CDR2 are SGHTA and FQGNSA. The CDR3: CASSPGQGYNEQFF. The DNA of the CDR3 is TGTGCCAGCAGCCCTGGACAGGGCTACAATGAGCAGTTCTTC.

This sequence joins TRBV3-1 (or the pseudogene TRBV3-2) and TRBJ1-1; no reliable D call. CDR3 length equals 14 residues. Trimming took off 3 bases at V and 1 base at J, with 9 bases between the two ends. Germline V gene lookup returns CDR1 LGHDT and CDR2 YNNKEL (reference sequence). The CDR3 nucleotides read TGTGCCAGCAGCCAGGGAGGAGGGAACACTGAAGCTTTCTTT. Translating it yields CASSQGGGNTEAFF.

CDR3 residues: CAWMAGPLNTEAFF. DNA of the CDR3: TGTGCCTGGATGGCAGGGCCCCTGAACACTGAAGCTTTCTTT. The V call is TRBV30, the J call TRBJ1-1, with D tentatively TRBD1 (5 bases). Trimming stripped 4 bases from V and 0 bases from J, with 12 bases between. The length of the CDR3 is 14 residues. CDR1 is GTSNPN, CDR2 SVGIG, per germline (reference sequence).

The CDR3 DNA is TGCAGCGTTGAACAGGGAAACAATGAGCAGTTCTTC. Translated, it gives CSVEQGNNEQFF. J is TRBJ2-1 and V is TRBV29-1; a possible D gene is TRBD1 (5 bases). This CDR3 comprises 12 residues. Germline loops: CDR1 SQVTM, CDR2 ANQGSEA. The V gene lost 2 bases and the J gene lost 5 bases, with 7 bases spanning the gap.

The chain is built from TRBV12-3 or TRBV12-4 and TRBJ2-7; D is unresolved. The V end lost 1 base, the J end lost 2 bases, and 6 bases lay between the germline ends. The CDR3 contains 13 residues. In nucleotides, the CDR3 is TGTGCCAGCAGTTTAGATTATACCTACGAGCAGTACTTC. This translates into CASSLDYTYEQYF.

The chain is built from TRBV10-3 and TRBJ2-3; D ambiguous. Trimming stripped 4 bases from V and 6 bases from J, with 11 bases between. The CDR3 runs to 13 residues. Germline V gene lookup returns CDR1 ENHRY and CDR2 SYGVKD. CDR3 nucleotide sequence: TGTGCCATCAGTGGGGCCGTCGCGGATACGCAGTATTTT. This gives the protein CAISGAVADTQYF.

CDR3 sequence: CASALGETQYF. The CDR3 DNA is TGTGCCAGTGCGCTCGGGGAGACCCAGTACTTC. The chain links TRBV5-6 to TRBJ2-5; D call uncertain. The CDR3 loop spans 11 amino acids. The germline V gene has CDR1 SGHDT and CDR2 YYEEEE. Trimming stripped 8 bases from V and 5 bases from J, with 10 bases between.

The sample holds a few counts of this clone. J is TRBJ1-6 and V is TRBV29-1, with TRBD1 as a possible D gene (6 bases). Per the germline V gene, CDR1 is SQVTM and CDR2 is ANQGSEA. Trimming pared 7 bases from V and 8 bases from J, leaving 27 bases between. This CDR3 has 17 amino acids. CDR3 protein: CSEGLLGQPLGDSPLHF. The CDR3 DNA reads as TGCAGCGAAGGACTCCTCGGACAGCCCCTAGGGGATTCACCCCTCCACTTT.

The chain recombines TRBV4-2 with TRBJ2-5; D is perhaps TRBD1 (6 bases). Trimming cost V 3 bases and J 3 bases, with 17 bases left between them. CDR1 is LGHNA and CDR2 is YNFKEQ in the germline V gene. The CDR3 is 16 amino acids. DNA for the CDR3: TGTGCCAGCAGCCACGCCCTAGGGAACAGGGAAGAGACCCAGTACTTC. Translation: CASSHALGNREETQYF.

CDR3 DNA sequence: TGTGCCAGCACGAAGGGGGCGGACAATGAGCAGTTCTTC. Encoded protein: CASTKGADNEQFF. The chain carries TRBV21-1 and TRBJ2-1; the table's D call, TRBD1, was not checked against the DNA. TRBV21-1 is classified as a pseudogene. The CDR3 runs 13 residues.

The chain carries TRBV6-5 and TRBJ1-1; D may be TRBD1 (6 bases). Deletions cut 5 bases from V and 0 bases from J, with 13 bases between. CDR1 is MNHEY and CDR2 is SVGAGI in the germline V gene. The CDR3 has 15 amino acids. CDR3 coding DNA: TGTGCCAGCAGTAGGACAGTGTCTATGAACACTGAAGCTTTCTTT. The encoded protein is CASSRTVSMNTEAFF.

The chain couples TRBV10-3 to TRBJ1-1, with D possibly being TRBD1 (5 bases). The CDR3 is 12 residues long. V lost 4 bases and J lost 4, with 7 bases in between. Per the germline V gene, CDR1 is ENHRY and CDR2 is SYGVKD. CDR3 sequence: CAISATVTEAFF. The CDR3 coding sequence is TGTGCCATCAGTGCGACAGTCACTGAAGCTTTCTTT.

This chain connects TRBV5-1 to TRBJ1-1; maybe TRBD1 (5 bases). Germline CDR1 and CDR2: SGHRS and YFSETQ. This CDR3 spans 14 amino acids. The ends were cut back, 3 bases at V and 5 bases at J, with 14 bases in the middle. CDR3 sequence: CASSSFTTETEAFF. DNA for the CDR3: TGCGCCAGCAGCTCCTTTACGACAGAAACTGAAGCTTTCTTT.

The chain joins TRBV7-8 to TRBJ1-5; no definite D call. Germline V gene lookup returns CDR1 SGHVS and CDR2 FQNEAQ. V lost 1 base to trimming and J lost 0 bases, with 10 bases between them. This CDR3 region has 16 residues. CDR3 loop: CASSLESAISNQPQHF. The CDR3 DNA reads TGTGCCAGCAGCTTAGAGAGCGCAATTAGCAATCAGCCCCAGCATTTT.

This chain uses TRBV2 with TRBJ1-2; 10 nucleotides line up with TRBD1. CDR1 is SNHLY and CDR2 is FYNNEI in the germline V gene. The CDR3 extends over 14 amino acids. J was trimmed by 4 bases and V by 10 bases; bases with no gene match: 9. The CDR3 is CATSGDRGLYGYTF. The CDR3 DNA sequence: TGTGCCACCTCGGGGGACAGGGGTCTCTATGGCTACACCTTC.

The chain employs TRBV5-5 and TRBJ2-7; 13 nucleotides line up with TRBD2. CDR3 size: 15 residues. The trim removed 1 base at V and 5 bases at J, leaving 3 bases unmatched. Germline CDR1 is SGHKS and CDR2 is YYEKEE (reference sequence). Written as DNA, the CDR3 is TGTGCCAGCAGCTTGAATGGACTAGCGGGAGACGAGCAGTACTTC. Its translation is CASSLNGLAGDEQYF.

This chain uses TRBV28 with TRBJ2-1, with 10 positions matching TRBD1. The CDR3 is 17 residues long. Losses at the gene ends were 4 bases for V and 5 bases for J; bases not matched to a gene: 11. CDR1 and CDR2 (germline): MDHEN, SYDVKM. The CDR3, as DNA: TGTGCCAGCAGTTCCCCTTCTTCGGGACAGGGGCACAATGAGCAGTTCTTC. Its protein product is CASSSPSSGQGHNEQFF.